The rows below give T cell receptor beta chains drawn from one sample of a study of Ad26.COV2.S vaccination and SARS-CoV-2 variants. Method: immunoSEQ multiplex PCR; TCRdb's copy keeps in-frame clones and lacks some. The sample consists of 350,000 to 450,000 clones, about 91% of them appearing once. The source material was peripheral blood, sampled after recovery from COVID-19. The receptor source for this set is a human donor who had recovered from COVID-19. CDR3s include the opening cysteine and the closing phenylalanine or tryptophan. The D gene is left open where the match is weak.

>TRBJ1-1|12|.|TRBV12-5
CASGSLNTEAFF
TGTGCTAGTGGCTCACTAAACACTGAAGCTTTCTTT
>TRBJ2-1|16|TRBD2|TRBV5-1
CASSLGLADTYNEQFF
TGCGCCAGCAGCTTGGGACTAGCGGACACCTACAATGAGCAGTTCTTC
>TRBJ2-1|19|TRBD2|TRBV13
CASSSAGSGGSLGYNEQFF
TGTGCCAGCAGCTCCGCGGGCAGCGGGGGTAGTCTAGGGTACAATGAGCAGTTCTTC
>TRBJ2-5|15|.|TRBV27
CASSKGQDLGETQYF
TGTGCCAGCAGTAAAGGGCAGGACCTGGGGGAGACCCAGTACTTC
>TRBJ1-3|14|.|TRBV19
CASRAVSSGNTIYF
TGTGCCAGTAGGGCCGTGAGCTCTGGAAACACCATATATTTT
>TRBJ2-3|15|TRBD2|TRBV6-5
CASSRASGSPDTQYF
TGTGCCAGCTCAAGGGCTAGCGGGTCTCCAGATACGCAGTATTTT
>TRBJ1-6|17|.|TRBV27
CASSSDRQSSYNSPLHF
TGTGCCAGCAGTTCGGACCGACAGAGCTCCTATAATTCACCCCTCCACTTT
>TRBJ1-2|16|.|TRBV6-5
CASSYSILATNYGYTF
TGTGCCAGCAGTTACTCGATTTTGGCCACCAACTATGGCTACACCTTC
>TRBJ1-3|14|TRBD1|TRBV5-4
CASSSGDSRNTIYF
TGTGCCAGCAGCTCGGGGGACAGCCGAAACACCATATATTTT
>TRBJ2-3|16|.|TRBV4-1
CASSQGPGRLTDTQYF
TGCGCCAGCAGCCAAGGTCCGGGACGACTCACAGATACGCAGTATTTT
>TRBJ2-7|12|.|TRBV5-4
CASSLPGYEQYF
TGTGCCAGCAGCTTGCCCGGGTACGAGCAGTACTTC
>TRBJ1-6|14|.|TRBV9
CASSVRAGNSPLHF
TGTGCCAGCAGCGTACGGGCAGGGAATTCACCCCTCCACTTT
>TRBJ2-6|16|.|TRBV4-3
CASSQDWDSGANVLTF
TGCGCCAGCAGCCAAGATTGGGACTCTGGGGCCAACGTCCTGACTTTC
>TRBJ2-4|13|.|TRBV11-2
CASSFPGKNIQYF
TGTGCCAGCAGCTTCCCGGGAAAAAACATTCAGTACTTC
>TRBJ1-1|15|.|TRBV10-2
CASSESYRNGAEAFF
TGCGCCAGCAGTGAGTCTTACAGAAACGGGGCTGAAGCTTTCTTT
>TRBJ1-1|14|.|TRBV6-5
CASSAGAPNTEAFF
TGTGCCAGCAGCGCGGGGGCACCGAACACTGAAGCTTTCTTT